This T cell receptor (beta chain) derives from a study of T cells in localized non-small cell lung cancer. Clones were sequenced by immunoSEQ multiplex PCR, and TCRdb holds only the in-frame ones, with some missing. This sample has several thousand clones, with approximately 32% found just once. This CDR3 contains 14 residues. Trimming took 4 bases from V and 8 from J, leaving 18 bases between them. Looked up from germline, CDR1 is SGHRS and CDR2 is YFSETQ. Regarding this clone: The antigen remains unidentified.

General study points: There were a median around 60 of the top 100 tumor clones appearing in adjacent lung.

The chain is built from TRBV5-1 and TRBJ1-2, with D perhaps TRBD1 (6 bases). The TCR was taken from a man aged 40 to 69 with stage III lung adenocarcinoma. Sequences were derived from lung tumor tissue, sampled before any cancer treatment. The CDR3 reads CASSPQTGIVGYTF. Written as DNA, the CDR3 is TGCGCCAGCAGCCCACAAACAGGGATAGTAGGCTACACCTTC. Full variable domain (rest looked up from reference TRBV5-1 and TRBJ1-2): KAGVTQTPRYLIKTRGQQVTLSCSPISGHRSVSWYQQTPGQGLQFLFEYFSETQRNKGNFPGRFSGRQFSNSRSEMNVSTLELGDSALYLCASSPQTGIVGYTFGSGTRLTVV.